The clone carrying this T cell receptor (beta chain) was observed a handful of times. TCR beta CDR3 region amplification was performed from RNA transcripts. The HTBI primer set drove a first-round RT-PCR of the TCR CDR3. Via MiXCR, TCRdb re-called the multiplex PCR reads, giving one row per CDR3 protein. The profile shows about half a million distinct CDR3 sequences, about 16% of them singletons. The data stem from a study of T cells in Graves' hyperthyroidism and ophthalmopathy. Trimming pared 0 bases from V and 0 bases from J, leaving 15 bases between. This CDR3 region has 17 residues. CDR1 is DFQATT, CDR2 SNEGSKA, per germline (reference sequence).

The chain joins TRBV20-1 to TRBJ2-1; D might be TRBD2 (6 bases). This receptor was taken from a woman aged 25 to 39 with Graves' ophthalmopathy. The specimen sequenced was blood. The CDR3 DNA reads as TGCAGTGCTAGAGAAGGAGGGTGGAGTAGCTCCTACAATGAGCAGTTCTTC. Its translation: CSAREGGWSSSYNEQFF.